Listed here are 25 T cell receptor beta chains from one sample, sequenced in a study of CD8+ T cells in alopecia areata. Treatment noted: oral pan-JAK inhibitor, 5-10 mg twice daily. After isolation, RNA underwent reverse transcription to generate cDNA as the sequencing template. Assay used: immunoSEQ multiplex PCR; TCRdb lists only in-frame clones, some missing. The sample holds approximately 220,000 clones, 30% to 40% seen once. The sample was CD4+ T cells sorted from blood, taken at approximately week 30, from a patient treated with tofacitinib. All receptors derive from a human donor with alopecia areata.

V and J are TRBV29-1 and TRBJ1-2; D uncertain. The CDR3 is 12 amino acids. The ends were cut back, 8 bases at V and 7 bases at J, with 17 bases in the middle. CDR1 is SQVTM, CDR2 ANQGSEA, per germline. In nucleotides, the CDR3 is TGCAGCACGGAAACCCCCCCTATTGGCTACACCTTC. Its protein is CSTETPPIGYTF.

The chain couples TRBV19 to TRBJ2-4; the D gene is possibly TRBD1 (5 bases). CDR1 is LNHDA and CDR2 is SQIVND in the germline V gene (reference sequence). V was shortened by 1 base and J by 5 bases, with 9 bases between the two germline ends. This CDR3 is 14 amino acids long. CDR3 nucleotide sequence: TGTGCCAGTAGTATAGGGCAGGGTCAAAACATTCAGTACTTC. Translating it yields CASSIGQGQNIQYF. The full variable domain, completed using reference TRBV19 and TRBJ2-4, is DGGITQSPKYLFRKEGQNVTLSCEQNLNHDAMYWYRQDPGQGLRLIYYSQIVNDFQKGDIAEGYSVSREKKESFPLTVTSAQKNPTAFYLCASSIGQGQNIQYFGAGTRLSVL.

This chain uses TRBV6-5 with TRBJ1-5; TRBD1 aligns across 7 bases. This CDR3 is 13 amino acids long. After removal of 8 bases from V and 4 bases from J, the junction contained 5 bases not matched to a gene. Germline V lookup: CDR1 MNHEY, CDR2 SVGAGI. CDR3 residues: CASGGRGNQPQHF. CDR3 bases: TGTGCCAGCGGGGGCAGGGGGAATCAGCCCCAGCATTTT.

The rearrangement joins TRBV29-1 to TRBJ2-3; D possibly corresponds to TRBD1 (5 bases). V lost 3 bases and J 6 bases, leaving 10 bases between the germline ends. The length of the CDR3 is 12 residues. In germline, CDR1 is SQVTM, CDR2 ANQGSEA. CDR3 region: CSVESGPDTQYF. The CDR3 DNA reads TGCAGCGTTGAGTCAGGGCCTGATACGCAGTATTTT.

The genes are TRBV7-9 and TRBJ1-2, with D possibly being TRBD1 (5 bases). Trimming removed 5 bases from V and 2 bases from J, with 15 bases in between. CDR3 length: 15 residues. Germline V gives CDR1 SEHNR, CDR2 FQNEAQ (reference sequence). The CDR3 region has the DNA TGTGCCAGCAGCCCCAGTGCAGGGATCAACTATGGCTACACCTTC. It translates to CASSPSAGINYGYTF.

This clone was seen only once. J is TRBJ1-5 and V is TRBV2, with D maybe TRBD1 (5 bases). Germline assignment: CDR1 SNHLY and CDR2 FYNNEI. Trimming shortened V by 8 bases and J by 2 bases, and 7 bases separated the two germline ends. The CDR3 covers 12 residues. CDR3 residues: CASVRGNQPQHF. CDR3 sequence (DNA): TGTGCCAGCGTCAGGGGCAATCAGCCCCAGCATTTT.

The chain recombines TRBV7-9 with TRBJ1-2, with a tentative D call TRBD1 (6 bases). Germline CDR1 is SEHNR and CDR2 is FQNEAQ (reference sequence). Trimming shortened V by 6 bases and J by 4 bases, and 15 bases separated the two germline ends. This CDR3 has 14 residues. The CDR3 protein is CASSRGQSLYGYTF. CDR3 DNA: TGTGCCAGCAGTCGCGGACAGAGCCTCTATGGCTACACCTTC.

V is TRBV2 and J is TRBJ1-5; unclear D gene. This CDR3 is built from 15 residues. Between the trimmed V and J ends, which lost 2 bases and 1 base, there was a span of 9 bases. Germline lookup yields CDR1 SNHLY and CDR2 FYNNEI. CDR3: CASSEQRGSNQPQHF. As DNA, the CDR3 is TGTGCCAGCAGTGAACAACGGGGAAGCAATCAGCCCCAGCATTTT.

This clone was seen a few times. This chain joins TRBV30 and TRBJ1-1; D not resolved. CDR1 GTSNPN and CDR2 SVGIG come from the germline V gene (reference sequence). The V end was cut by 1 base, the J end by 5 bases, with 11 bases between. The CDR3 runs 13 residues. CDR3 protein: CAWSEFRKTEAFF. The CDR3 coding sequence is TGTGCCTGGAGTGAATTTAGGAAAACTGAAGCTTTCTTT.

V is TRBV30 and J is TRBJ2-1, with D unclear. This CDR3 has 13 amino acids. The germline gives CDR1 GTSNPN, CDR2 SVGIG (reference sequence). The ends were cut back, 4 bases at V and 7 bases at J, with 14 bases in the middle. This chain's CDR3 is CAWKVLERNEQFF. The CDR3 bases are TGTGCCTGGAAGGTTCTCGAGAGGAATGAGCAGTTCTTC.

CDR3 bases: TGCAGCGCGGGAACCAGCGCAGATACGCAGTATTTT. Translation gives CSAGTSADTQYF. The J gene is TRBJ2-3, the V gene TRBV29-1; a possible D gene is TRBD2 (5 bases). The CDR3 loop spans 12 amino acids. V was shortened by 7 bases and J by 4 bases, with 12 bases between the two germline ends. In germline, CDR1 is SQVTM, CDR2 ANQGSEA.

In this sample, this clone turned up a few times. CDR3 loop: CASSQFGQGARDTQYF. The CDR3, as DNA: TGCGCCAGCAGCCAATTTGGACAGGGGGCGAGAGATACGCAGTATTTT. This chain links TRBV4-1 with TRBJ2-3; 11 positions match TRBD1. Germline CDR1 MGHRA, CDR2 YSYEKL. The length of the CDR3 is 16 residues. V gave up 2 bases and J gave up 5 bases; unmatched junction bases: 6.

The chain recombines TRBV29-1 with TRBJ2-5; 7 bases align to TRBD1. Germline values: CDR1 SQVTM, CDR2 ANQGSEA. The trim removed 4 bases at V and 7 bases at J, leaving 6 bases unmatched. This CDR3 is built from 12 residues. The CDR3 nucleotides read TGCAGCGTTGGACAGGGTCCCTTGACCCAGTACTTC. Its translation is CSVGQGPLTQYF.

The CDR3 region has the DNA TGTGCCAGCAGCCAAGATCTTCAGGGCAGTTATGGCTACACCTTC. The encoded protein is CASSQDLQGSYGYTF. The rearrangement links TRBV14 to TRBJ1-2; perhaps TRBD1 as D (5 bases). Germline values: CDR1 SGHDN, CDR2 FVKESK. V lost 0 bases and J lost 5, with 13 bases in between. The CDR3 loop spans 15 amino acids.

This sequence joins TRBV5-1 and TRBJ2-5; D may correspond to TRBD1 or TRBD2 (5 bases each). The CDR3 is 12 amino acids. The V end was cut by 4 bases, the J end by 4 bases, with 8 bases between. Germline CDR1 is SGHRS and CDR2 is YFSETQ. The CDR3 sequence is CASSERGETQYF. CDR3 nucleotide sequence: TGCGCCAGCAGCGAGAGGGGAGAGACCCAGTACTTC.

The chain joins TRBV20-1 to TRBJ2-5; no definite D call. Trimming took 6 bases from V and 5 from J, leaving 10 bases between them. CDR1 and CDR2 (germline): DFQATT, SNEGSKA (reference sequence). This CDR3 is built from 11 residues. CDR3 amino acids: CSALRSETQYF. In DNA form, the CDR3 reads TGCAGTGCGCTAAGATCGGAGACCCAGTACTTC.

This clone occurred a few times. Other nucleotide sequences in the sample specify the same CDR3. The chain uses TRBV7-9 and TRBJ1-2; D not resolved. V shed 4 bases and J shed 2 bases, with 5 bases lying between them. This CDR3 contains 12 residues. Per the germline V gene, CDR1 is SEHNR and CDR2 is FQNEAQ (reference sequence). This CDR3 reads CASSSRNYGYTF. The DNA for the CDR3 is TGTGCCAGCAGCTCCAGAAACTATGGCTACACCTTC.

The rearrangement uses TRBV5-4 and TRBJ2-3; no firm D call. CDR1 and CDR2 from the germline V gene are SGHNT and YYREEE (reference sequence). V was clipped by 9 bases and J by 5 bases, with 22 bases between them. This CDR3 has 15 residues. The CDR3 protein is CATPRADKREDTQYF. In DNA, the CDR3 is TGTGCCACCCCACGGGCCGATAAAAGGGAAGATACGCAGTATTTT.

This clone turned up a few times. The CDR3 DNA reads as TGTGCCAGCAGTTACTCTGGACAGGGAGCTTTCTTT. Residues: CASSYSGQGAFF. This rearrangement joins TRBV6-5 to TRBJ1-1, with TRBD1 matching 8 bases. This CDR3 is 12 amino acids long. Trimming removed 0 bases from V and 10 bases from J; junction bases left unmatched: 1. Germline V gene sequence: CDR1 MNHEY, CDR2 SVGAGI.

This clone was observed a handful of times. This chain joins TRBV6-5 and TRBJ2-4; possible D gene TRBD2, 5 bases. V lost 3 bases to trimming and J lost 3 bases, with 12 bases between them. The germline V gene encodes CDR1 MNHEY and CDR2 SVGAGI. The CDR3 has 15 residues. In DNA, the CDR3 is TGTGCCAGCAGTTATCTTCATCGGGGCAAAAACATTCAGTACTTC. Translation gives CASSYLHRGKNIQYF.

About this clone: With a much larger clone just one base away, this may be a read error. V is TRBV25-1 and J is TRBJ1-1, with a tentative D call TRBD1 (5 bases). The CDR3 extends over 13 amino acids. CDR1 and CDR2 (germline): MGHDK, SYGVNS. Trimming pared 2 bases from V and 5 bases from J, leaving 9 bases between. CDR3 in DNA: TGTGCCAGCAGTGAACAGGGAGGGACTGAAGCTTTCTTT. Translated, it gives CASSEQGGTEAFF.

This chain links TRBV7-2 with TRBJ2-7, with a tentative D call TRBD1 (6 bases). Trimming left V 4 bases short and J 7 bases short, with 14 bases between. The CDR3 runs to 13 residues. Germline CDR1 reads SGHTA; CDR2 reads FQGNSA. CDR3: CASSSLQGWEQYF. The CDR3 DNA sequence: TGTGCCAGCAGCTCCCTACAGGGTTGGGAGCAGTACTTC.

The gene calls are TRBV30 and TRBJ2-7; 8 bases are a match to TRBD1. Germline lookup yields CDR1 GTSNPN and CDR2 SVGIG (reference sequence). V shed 3 bases and J 5 bases; nucleotides not matched to a gene: 6. The CDR3 is 13 residues long. The CDR3 DNA reads as TGTGCCTGGAGCATGACAGGGGTAAACGAGCAGTACTTC. Translated, it gives CAWSMTGVNEQYF.

This clone has only a few counts. The rearrangement joins TRBV19 to TRBJ1-4; D is uncertain. This CDR3 has 13 residues. Trimming took off 9 bases at V and 8 bases at J, with 16 bases between the two ends. CDR1 LNHDA and CDR2 SQIVND come from the germline V gene (reference sequence). The DNA of the CDR3 is TGTGCCAGCAGACTGCCCCAGAGGGAAAAACTGTTTTTT. It yields the protein CASRLPQREKLFF.

DNA for the CDR3: TGTGCCATCAAACTGGACAGAGAAGCTAACTATGGCTACACCTTC. Its translation: CAIKLDREANYGYTF. V and J are TRBV10-3 and TRBJ1-2, with D possibly TRBD1 on 6 matching bases. The CDR3 totals 15 residues. Germline V gene sequence: CDR1 ENHRY, CDR2 SYGVKD. V was clipped by 7 bases and J by 0 bases, with 15 bases between them.